This TCR beta chain is drawn from a study of cytomegalovirus exposure and HLA in healthy donors. Study-wide results and limits: DRB1 showed the most TCR associations and HLA-C the fewest in a later analysis, as rates varied by HLA locus.

The germline V gene encodes CDR1 SGHTS and CDR2 YDEGEE. The CDR3 is 14 amino acids. The trim removed 4 bases at V and 4 bases at J, leaving 7 bases unmatched. Notes on this clone: Its antigen is still unknown.

Both 60 Vbeta primers and 13 Jbeta primers went into the PCR. Produced via immunoSEQ multiplex PCR; TCRdb's table is partial and in-frame only. The sample records approximately 120,000 clones, over 75% being singletons. This TCR was recovered from a man aged 45-65 years in good health and CMV-seronegative. Material for sequencing was PBMCs. The chain carries TRBV5-8 and TRBJ1-1, with 7 bases lining up with TRBD1. Here the CDR3 reads CASSIGQVLTEAFF. CDR3 sequence (DNA): TGTGCCAGCAGCATTGGACAGGTACTCACTGAAGCTTTCTTT.